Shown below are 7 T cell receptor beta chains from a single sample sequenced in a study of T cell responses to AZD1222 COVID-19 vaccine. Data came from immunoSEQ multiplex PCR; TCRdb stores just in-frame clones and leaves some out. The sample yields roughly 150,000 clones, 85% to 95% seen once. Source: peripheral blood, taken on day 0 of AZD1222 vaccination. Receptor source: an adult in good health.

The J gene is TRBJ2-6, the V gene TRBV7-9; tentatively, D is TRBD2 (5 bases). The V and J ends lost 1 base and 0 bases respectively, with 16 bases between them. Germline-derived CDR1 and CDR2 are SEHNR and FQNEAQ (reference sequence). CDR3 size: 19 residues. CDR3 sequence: CASSLGVEGHRSGANVLTF. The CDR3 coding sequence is TGTGCCAGCAGCTTAGGAGTCGAGGGTCATCGCTCTGGGGCCAACGTCCTGACTTTC.

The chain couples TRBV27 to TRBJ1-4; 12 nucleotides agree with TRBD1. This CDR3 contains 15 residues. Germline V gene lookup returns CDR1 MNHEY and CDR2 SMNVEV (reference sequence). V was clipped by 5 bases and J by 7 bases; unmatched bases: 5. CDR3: CASSPGTGGGEKLFF. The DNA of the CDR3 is TGTGCCAGCAGTCCCGGGACAGGGGGCGGTGAAAAACTGTTTTTT. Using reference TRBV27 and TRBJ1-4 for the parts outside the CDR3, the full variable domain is EAQVTQNPRYLITVTGKKLTVTCSQNMNHEYMSWYRQDPGLGLRQIYYSMNVEVTDKGDVPEGYKVSRKEKRNFPLILESPSPNQTSLYFCASSPGTGGGEKLFFGSGTQLSVL.

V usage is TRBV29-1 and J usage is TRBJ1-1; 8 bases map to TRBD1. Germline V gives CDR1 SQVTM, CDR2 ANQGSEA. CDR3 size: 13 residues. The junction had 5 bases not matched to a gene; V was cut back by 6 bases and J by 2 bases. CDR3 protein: CSVPTGVNTEAFF. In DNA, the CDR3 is TGCAGCGTCCCGACAGGGGTCAACACTGAAGCTTTCTTT.

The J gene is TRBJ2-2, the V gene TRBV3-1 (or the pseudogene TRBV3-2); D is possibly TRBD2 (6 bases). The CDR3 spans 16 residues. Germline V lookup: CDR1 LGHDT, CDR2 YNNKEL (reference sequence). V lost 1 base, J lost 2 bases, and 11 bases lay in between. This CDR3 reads CASSQVGGFNTGELFF. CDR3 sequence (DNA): TGTGCCAGCAGCCAAGTTGGAGGGTTCAACACCGGGGAGCTGTTTTTT.

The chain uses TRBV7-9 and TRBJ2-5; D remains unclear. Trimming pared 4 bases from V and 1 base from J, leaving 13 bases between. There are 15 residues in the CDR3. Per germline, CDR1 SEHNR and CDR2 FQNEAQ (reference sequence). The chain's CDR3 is CASSSLWAIQETQYF. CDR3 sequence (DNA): TGTGCCAGCAGCTCCCTGTGGGCGATCCAAGAGACCCAGTACTTC. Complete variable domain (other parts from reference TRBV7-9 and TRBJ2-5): DTGVSQNPRHKITKRGQNVTFRCDPISEHNRLYWYRQTLGQGPEFLTYFQNEAQLEKSRLLSDRFSAERPKGSFSTLEIQRTEQGDSAMYLCASSSLWAIQETQYFGPGTRLLVL.

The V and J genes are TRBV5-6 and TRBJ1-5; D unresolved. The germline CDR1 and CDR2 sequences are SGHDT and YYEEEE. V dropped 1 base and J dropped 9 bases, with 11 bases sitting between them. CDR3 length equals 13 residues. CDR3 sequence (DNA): TGTGCCAGCAGCTTGAGGGTCAATGGGCCCCAGCATTTT. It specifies CASSLRVNGPQHF.

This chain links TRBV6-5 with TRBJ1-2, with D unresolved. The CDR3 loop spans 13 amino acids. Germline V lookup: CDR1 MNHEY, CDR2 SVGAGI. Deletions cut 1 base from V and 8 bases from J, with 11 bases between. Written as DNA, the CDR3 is TGTGCCAGCAGTTACTACGGATTTGCGGGCTACACCTTC. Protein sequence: CASSYYGFAGYTF.